This TCR beta chain was identified in a study of blood T cells in healthy people across ages. After removal of 0 bases from V and 0 bases from J, the junction contained 5 bases not matched to a gene. CDR3 length: 16 residues. Germline V gene sequence: CDR1 DFQATT, CDR2 SNEGSKA (reference sequence). A sample-barcoded 5' primer and a J-beta primer mix were used in a second PCR of roughly 7 to 11 cycles. Template switching added a 12-random-nucleotide identifier to every cDNA molecule. TCRdb called the 5' RACE reads again in MiXCR, with one record for every CDR3 protein. In the table there are 710,000 or so distinct CDR3 sequences, around 32% of which are singletons. The study drew donors from healthy Caucasian individuals in Russia aged roughly 6 to 95.

The chain joins TRBV20-1 to TRBJ1-3, with 7 bases matching TRBD1. The sequencing sample was made of blood. This clonotype was obtained from a woman over 75 in good health. The CDR3 sequence: CSARDASGGSGNTIYF. As DNA, the CDR3 is TGCAGTGCTAGAGATGCGTCAGGGGGCTCTGGAAACACCATATATTTT.